This T cell receptor (beta chain) was captured in a study of cytomegalovirus exposure and HLA in healthy donors. As for this clone: The antigen remains undetermined.

Study observations and caveats: Cytomegalovirus association was listed for 150 or so TCR beta chains.

This CDR3 spans 12 amino acids. V was trimmed by 3 bases and J by 6 bases, leaving 8 bases between them. Per germline, CDR1 MDHEN and CDR2 SYDVKM. The PCR employed 60 Vbeta primers together with 13 Jbeta primers. The assay was immunoSEQ multiplex PCR, and TCRdb's table has in-frame clones only and misses some. Of hundreds of thousands of clones detected, roughly 89% appear once; the ten largest clones hold approximately 2.4%. The chain employs TRBV28 and TRBJ1-1; a weak D match, TRBD1 (5 bases). The sequenced sample was PBMCs. The clonotype originates from a woman younger than 35 in good health and CMV-seronegative. CDR3 DNA sequence: TGTGCCAGCAGTTTGGAACAGGCTGAAGCTTTCTTT. Translated: CASSLEQAEAFF.